Below, one T cell receptor beta chain is given with its context. Its antigen is still unknown. Base qualities were left out, and no much larger clone turns up one base away. These data come from a study of T cell responses to AZD1222 COVID-19 vaccine (dated by TCRdb to the early 2020s). Context from the whole study: TCR sequencing was performed for 230 to 250 trial participants, of whom some 200 were given two doses of AZD1222 and around 25 were given two doses of MenACWY control vaccine. Enrollment into the trials was organized by age into subgroups of 18-55, 56-69 and 70-plus years, and those subgroups contained approximately 160, 26 and 62 TCR-sequenced participants, respectively. Results the study describes overall, beyond this receptor: A significant rise in spike-specific TCR breadth and depth was observed after two AZD1222 doses relative to day 0 and relative to MenACWY recipients. Most participants were white British and females outnumbered males, and the authors suggested that clonal diversity may have been underestimated. The vaccine-associated CD4 TCRs covered the entire spike protein, and the dominant responses fell in regions 160-218 and 743-854. Because no day 14 peak-response samples were available, the repertoires could be characterized only after the peak T cell response. Only five to seven AZD1222 recipients were SARS-CoV-2 seropositive at baseline, limiting conclusions about previously exposed vaccinees. Reportedly, almost half of the unique spike-specific TCRs recognized epitopes lying outside the regions that are mutated in the B.1.351 and B.1.1.7 variants. In the small 56-69-year group, the increase in depth fell short of significance, most likely because of low power.

The CDR3 regions of human TCRbeta chains were analyzed by immunosequencing. Per the authors' processing: Repertoire TCRs were matched against a reference library of SARS-CoV-2-specific TCRs generated with the MIRA antigen-specificity platform. Breadth was defined as the fraction of unique TCRs that were SARS-CoV-2-associated. Depth was defined as the fraction of total T cells that were SARS-CoV-2-associated. Using the MIRA data, each spike-specific TCR was assigned both to the spike region to which the TCR was reactive and to a CD4 or CD8 class. Log10-transformed breadth and depth values were compared by one-way ANOVA with Sidak's multiple comparisons tests. Sourced from immuneACCESS, this table was stored by TCRdb with only in-frame sequences that have V and J called. A share of the clones is absent; for the studies checked, an unresolved V gene accounts for under half, and the remainder has no known explanation. V, J and clone size derive from that table, while D and trimming were established from the DNA sequence. This sample gives 77,000 or so clones in total; roughly 84% of them show up just once. The ten most abundant clones make up roughly 18% of the sample.

In light of the paper, this sample's time point label describes: about 28 days (+/-7) after the second vaccine dose. AZD1222 recipients with second doses at about 4 weeks or about 12 weeks were pooled, because spike-specific TCR depth and breadth did not differ between schedules. The vaccinee samples were drawn from two UK trials, COV001 and COV002, one of which was a single-blind randomized controlled phase 2/3 trial testing AZD1222 (ChAdOx1 nCoV-19) in healthy adults. For TCRbeta chain sequencing, PBMC samples were collected from trial participants at day 0 and at day 28 after the second dose. The CDR3 contains 15 residues, cysteine and phenylalanine counted. Just the 45-base CDR3 DNA is kept, in frame starting at base 1. For CDR1 and CDR2, the germline V gene (reference sequence) lists SGHNT and YYREEE. Relative to germline, V is 7 bases shorter and J is 6 bases shorter, with 17 bases between their ends.

This clonotype originated in an adult who received the AZD1222 COVID-19 vaccine. The chain is made from TRBV5-4 and TRBJ1-6; the D region possibly corresponds to TRBD1 (6 bases align). The specimen was peripheral blood, collected 28 days after the second AZD1222 dose. The DNA sequence follows: TGTGCCAGCGCCCGGAGGGGGTCGATTAATTCACCCCTCCACTTT. Its protein is CASARRGSINSPLHF.